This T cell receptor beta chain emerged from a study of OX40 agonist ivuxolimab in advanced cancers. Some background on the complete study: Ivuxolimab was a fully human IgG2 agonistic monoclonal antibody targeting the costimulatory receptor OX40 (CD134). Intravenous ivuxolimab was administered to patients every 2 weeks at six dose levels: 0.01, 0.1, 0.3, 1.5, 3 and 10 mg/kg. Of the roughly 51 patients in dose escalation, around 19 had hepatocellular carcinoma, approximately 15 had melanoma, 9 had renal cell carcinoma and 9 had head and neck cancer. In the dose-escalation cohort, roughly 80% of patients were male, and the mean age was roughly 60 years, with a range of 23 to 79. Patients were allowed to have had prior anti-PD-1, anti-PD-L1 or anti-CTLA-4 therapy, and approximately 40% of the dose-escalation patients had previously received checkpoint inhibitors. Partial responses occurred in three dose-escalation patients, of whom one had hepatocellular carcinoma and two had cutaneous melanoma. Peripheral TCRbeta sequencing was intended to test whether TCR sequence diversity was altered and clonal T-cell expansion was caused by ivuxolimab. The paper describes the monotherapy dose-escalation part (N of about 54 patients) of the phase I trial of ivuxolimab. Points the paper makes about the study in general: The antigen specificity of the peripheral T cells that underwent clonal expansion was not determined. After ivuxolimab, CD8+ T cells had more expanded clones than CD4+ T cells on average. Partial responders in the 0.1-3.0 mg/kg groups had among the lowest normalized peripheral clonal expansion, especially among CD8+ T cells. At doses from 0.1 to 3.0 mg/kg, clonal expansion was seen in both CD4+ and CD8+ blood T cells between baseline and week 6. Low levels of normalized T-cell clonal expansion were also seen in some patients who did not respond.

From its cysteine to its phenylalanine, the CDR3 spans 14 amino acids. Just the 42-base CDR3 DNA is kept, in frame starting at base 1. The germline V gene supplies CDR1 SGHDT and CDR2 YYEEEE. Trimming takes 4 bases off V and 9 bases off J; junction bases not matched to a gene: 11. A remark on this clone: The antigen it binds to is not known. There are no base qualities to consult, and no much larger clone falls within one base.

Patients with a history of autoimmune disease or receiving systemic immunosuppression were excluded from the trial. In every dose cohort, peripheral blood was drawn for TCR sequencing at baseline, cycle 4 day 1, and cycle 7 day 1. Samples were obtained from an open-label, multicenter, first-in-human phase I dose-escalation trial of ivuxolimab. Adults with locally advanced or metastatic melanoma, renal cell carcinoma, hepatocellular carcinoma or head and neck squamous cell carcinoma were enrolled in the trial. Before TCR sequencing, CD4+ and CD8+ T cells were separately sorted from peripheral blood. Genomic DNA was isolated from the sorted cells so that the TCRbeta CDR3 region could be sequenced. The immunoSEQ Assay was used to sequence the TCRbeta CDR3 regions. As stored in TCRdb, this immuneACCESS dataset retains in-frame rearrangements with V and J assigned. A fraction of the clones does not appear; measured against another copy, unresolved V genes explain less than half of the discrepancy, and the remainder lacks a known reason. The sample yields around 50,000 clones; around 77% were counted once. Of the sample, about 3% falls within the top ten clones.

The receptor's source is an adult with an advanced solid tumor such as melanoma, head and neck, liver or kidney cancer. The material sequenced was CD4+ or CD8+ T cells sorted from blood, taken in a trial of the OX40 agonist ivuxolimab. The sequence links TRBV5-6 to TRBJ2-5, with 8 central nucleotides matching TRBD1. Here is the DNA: TGTGCCAGCAGCGTCCGGACAGGGTCAGGGGCCCAGTACTTC. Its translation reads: CASSVRTGSGAQYF.